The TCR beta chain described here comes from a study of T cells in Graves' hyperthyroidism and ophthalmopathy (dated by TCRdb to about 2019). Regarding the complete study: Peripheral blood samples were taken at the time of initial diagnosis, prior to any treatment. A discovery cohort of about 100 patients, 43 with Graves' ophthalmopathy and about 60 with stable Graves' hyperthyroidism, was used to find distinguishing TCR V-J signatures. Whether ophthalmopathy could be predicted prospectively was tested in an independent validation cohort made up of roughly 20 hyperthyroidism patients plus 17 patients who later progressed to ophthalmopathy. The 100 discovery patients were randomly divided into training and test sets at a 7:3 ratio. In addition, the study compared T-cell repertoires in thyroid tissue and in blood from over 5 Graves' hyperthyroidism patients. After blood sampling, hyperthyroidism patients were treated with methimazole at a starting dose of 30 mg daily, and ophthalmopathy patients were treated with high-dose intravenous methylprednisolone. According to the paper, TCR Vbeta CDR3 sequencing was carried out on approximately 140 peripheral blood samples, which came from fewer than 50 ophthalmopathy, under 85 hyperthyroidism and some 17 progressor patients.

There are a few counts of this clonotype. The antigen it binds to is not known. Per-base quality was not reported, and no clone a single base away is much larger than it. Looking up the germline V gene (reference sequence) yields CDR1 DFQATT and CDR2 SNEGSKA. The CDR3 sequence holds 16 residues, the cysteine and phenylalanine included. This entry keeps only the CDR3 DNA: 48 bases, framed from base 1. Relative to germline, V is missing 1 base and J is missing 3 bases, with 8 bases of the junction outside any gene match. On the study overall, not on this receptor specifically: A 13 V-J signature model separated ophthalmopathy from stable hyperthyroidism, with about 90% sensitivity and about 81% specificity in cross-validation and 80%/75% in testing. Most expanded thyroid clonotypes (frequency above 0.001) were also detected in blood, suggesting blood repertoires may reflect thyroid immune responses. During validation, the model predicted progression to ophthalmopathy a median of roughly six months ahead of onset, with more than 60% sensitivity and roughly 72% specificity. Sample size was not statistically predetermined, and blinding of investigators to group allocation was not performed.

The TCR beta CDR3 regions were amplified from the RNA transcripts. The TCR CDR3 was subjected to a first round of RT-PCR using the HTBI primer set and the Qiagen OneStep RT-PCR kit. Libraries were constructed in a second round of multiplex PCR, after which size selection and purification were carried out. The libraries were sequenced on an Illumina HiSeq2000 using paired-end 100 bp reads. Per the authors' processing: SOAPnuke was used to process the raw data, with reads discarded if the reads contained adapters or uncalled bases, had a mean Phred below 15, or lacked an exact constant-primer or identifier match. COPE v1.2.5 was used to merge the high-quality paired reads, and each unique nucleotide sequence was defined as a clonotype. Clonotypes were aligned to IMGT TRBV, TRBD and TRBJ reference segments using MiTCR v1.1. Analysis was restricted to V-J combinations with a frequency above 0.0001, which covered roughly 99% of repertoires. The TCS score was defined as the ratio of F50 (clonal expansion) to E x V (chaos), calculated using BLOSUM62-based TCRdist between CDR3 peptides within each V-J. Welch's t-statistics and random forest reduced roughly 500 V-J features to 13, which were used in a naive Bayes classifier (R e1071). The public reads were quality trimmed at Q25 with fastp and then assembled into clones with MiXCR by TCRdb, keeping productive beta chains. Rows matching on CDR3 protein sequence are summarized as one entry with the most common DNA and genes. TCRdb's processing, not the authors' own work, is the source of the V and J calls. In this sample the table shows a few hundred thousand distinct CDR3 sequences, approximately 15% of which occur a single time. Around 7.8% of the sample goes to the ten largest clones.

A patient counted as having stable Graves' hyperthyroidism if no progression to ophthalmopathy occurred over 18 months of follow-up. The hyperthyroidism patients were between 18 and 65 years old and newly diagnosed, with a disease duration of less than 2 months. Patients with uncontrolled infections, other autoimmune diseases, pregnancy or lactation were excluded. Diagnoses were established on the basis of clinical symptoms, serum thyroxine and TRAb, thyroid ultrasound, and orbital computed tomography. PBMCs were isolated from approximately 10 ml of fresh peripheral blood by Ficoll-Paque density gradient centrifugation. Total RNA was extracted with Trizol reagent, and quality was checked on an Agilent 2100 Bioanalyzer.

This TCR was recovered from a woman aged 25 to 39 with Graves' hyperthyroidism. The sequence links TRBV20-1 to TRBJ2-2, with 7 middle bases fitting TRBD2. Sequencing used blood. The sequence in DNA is TGCAGTGCTAGAGTTAAGCTAGCGGCCCACACCGGGGAGCTGTTTTTT. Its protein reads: CSARVKLAAHTGELFF.